This T cell receptor (beta chain) was sequenced during a study of brain T cells in children with intractable seizures. Time point in this sample: blood from clinic visit 5 months post-surgery; TSC patient then seizure free. This CDR3 contains 14 residues. V was shortened by 0 bases and J by 1 base, with 7 bases between the two germline ends. Germline V gene lookup returns CDR1 SNHLY and CDR2 FYNNEI. Only in-frame clones appear in the TCRdb table, and some are missing; sequencing was by immunoSEQ multiplex PCR. The sample holds about 340,000 clones; about 93% are singletons and the top ten take about 6%.

The receptor comes from a boy under two years old with tuberous sclerosis and intractable seizures. Sequencing used peripheral blood, obtained 4 to 5 months after surgery. The V call is TRBV2, the J call TRBJ2-7; perhaps TRBD1 as D (5 bases). The CDR3 DNA reads TGTGCCAGCAGTGAAGCCCCAGGGTCCTACGAGCAGTACTTC. Its translation: CASSEAPGSYEQYF.